This paragraph reports one T cell receptor beta chain. Its antigen is unknown. Qualities for individual bases were not recorded, and no much larger clone is one base off. This entry comes from a study of cytomegalovirus exposure and HLA in healthy donors listed by TCRdb under 2017. About the investigation overall: An earlier analysis of several hundred of the donors reported approximately 270 Gb of sequence data and some 120 million unique TCR beta sequences from about 200 million T cells. An early release that covered roughly 600 HLA-typed donors contained around 300 gigabases of sequencing data and about 84 million unique TCR sequences. Among the roughly 400 genotyped donors, approximately 77% belonged to the genetic ancestry cluster associated with self-reported Caucasian donors. The study aimed to test whether cataloging public T cell receptors could reveal signatures of past pathogen exposure. Using immunosequencing, the study profiled T cell repertoires from 500 to 800 subjects and related those repertoires to cytomegalovirus serostatus. A separate validation cohort of over a hundred different subjects was used in addition to the roughly 620-subject first cohort. High-throughput TCR immunosequencing, statistical association of individual TCRs with disease status, and machine learning were combined to predict cytomegalovirus infection status. In a later analysis, previously published TCR beta repertoires from hundreds of donors were re-analyzed and high-resolution HLA genotyping was added so that TCR occurrence patterns could be studied. Rather than using new phenotypic data, the later analysis identified candidate immune exposures from TCR beta sequences and from how often those sequences occurred across donors. To decide whether each TCR beta V gene segment behaved as functional or pseudogenic, an earlier analysis of some 600 of the donors relied on high-throughput TCR beta sequencing. Donor age, sex, ethnicity and CMV serostatus were compiled together with the repertoire data. In a later genetic analysis, genome-wide SNP genotypes for about 55% of the roughly 670 donors were used, and that subset was treated as a discovery cohort. All discovery cohort repertoires had been generated using a single sequencing platform. Both class I and class II loci were covered by HLA typing, at four-digit resolution. The number of typed donors differed by locus: about 629-630 for A, B, C, DRB1 and DQB1; 522 for DQA1; fewer than 610 for DPA1; and some 470 for DPB1. Because of strong linkage in the cohort, four to six DR-DQ haplotypes were treated as single units for association and clustering. Across 398 genotyped donors of the cohort, an average of approximately 240,000 unique TCR beta nucleotide sequences per donor were sequenced, and roughly 20% of those sequences were non-productive.

General conclusions and limits of the study: Immune exposure information for the cohort was limited to CMV serostatus. According to a later analysis, TCR association rates differed among HLA loci, with DRB1 alleles showing the most associated TCRs and HLA-C alleles showing the fewest. HLA typing was unavailable for some donors at each locus, so association tests used only the typed subset. Because counts were too low, about 18 rarely observed V segments, including chromosome 9 orphons, were excluded from the earlier analysis of 587 of the donors. The 87-base-pair reads could not distinguish some IMGT-functional V segments, including TRBV6-2 and TRBV6-3, so those segments were excluded. Presence/absence analyses assumed roughly uniform sequencing depth across donors, an assumption that may not hold. An association between a missense DCLRE1C variant and V-gene and J-gene trimming of TCR beta chains was found in a later genetic analysis and replicated in an independent cohort. The authors suggested that the approach could potentially be extended to other disease states and immunological phenotypes. Across donors, most TCR sequences were observed very rarely, whereas some public TCRs were present in many individuals. When HLA alleles, especially DR and DQ, strongly co-occurred, attributing TCR associations to individual alleles was difficult. A group of highly shared sequence variants was considered likely to be a technical artifact of the sequencing pipeline. Specific HLA alleles were associated with 15,000 to 20,000 TCR beta sequences at a false discovery rate of 0.05 in a later analysis. A later analysis reported that several top co-occurrence clusters appeared linked to parvovirus B19, influenza, CMV and Epstein-Barr virus. Linkage disequilibrium might explain the correlated functional status among segregating V segments, but an unknown experimental factor could not be ruled out. According to a later analysis, most CMV-associated TCR beta chains appeared to be HLA-restricted, and the HLA associations seemed to be driven largely by CMV exposure. Only TCR beta chains were sequenced in this cohort, and the absence of alpha or paired-chain data limited detectable features. A total of 150 to 200 TCR beta chains were listed by the study as associated with cytomegalovirus. A later genetic analysis reported fewer N-insertions in productive TCRs among donors in an Asian-associated ancestry cluster than the roughly 620-donor mean. In both the original and validation cohorts, the classifier was reported to diagnose cytomegalovirus status with high specificity and sensitivity. An earlier analysis of approximately 590 of the donors showed that most TCR beta V segments appeared in productive rearrangements either about 87% or about 30% of the time, which broadly matched IMGT annotations. In a later analysis, HLA-associated TCR beta chains were found to be more clonally expanded and to have lower generation probabilities than equally common non-associated chains. A further reported finding was that TCR beta sequences accurately predicted the HLA-A and HLA-B alleles for most subjects in the first cohort. A few of the identified cytomegalovirus-associated TCR beta chains were confirmed in vitro to be specific for cytomegalovirus antigens.

Reading from cysteine to phenylalanine, the CDR3 counts 15 amino acids. Only the CDR3 DNA stays, 45 bases, in frame from base 1. Per the germline V gene, MDHEN is the CDR1 and SYDVKM is the CDR2. The germline V end is reduced by 8 bases and the J end by 3 bases; junction bases left unmatched: 7. In total, about 650 healthy bone marrow donors made up the cohort. All cohort members were sampled while nominally healthy, although unrecorded immune exposures were likely present. The donor was CMV seronegative and belonged to the group of 350 to 400 seronegative cohort members. Every donor gave a peripheral blood sample, and the peripheral blood mononuclear cells from that sample were used for TCR beta sequencing. Genomic DNA extraction from the blood cell samples was performed with the Qiagen DNeasy Blood Extraction Kit. The library was produced with the immunoSEQ multiplex PCR assay. For the multiplex PCR, a mixture combining 60 forward primers for TCR Vbeta segments and 13 reverse primers for TCR Jbeta segments was used. The CDR3 region of rearranged TCR beta genes was amplified from genomic DNA by a multiplex PCR assay. Amplified TCR beta libraries were sequenced as 87-base-pair reads on the Illumina HiSeq System. The source study handled its data this way. Across the 600 to 700 repertoires, a later analysis counted roughly 84 million unique TCR beta chains, around 10 million of which were shared by at least two donors. Raw reads were error-corrected and collapsed into unique sequences by a nearest-neighbor algorithm in which closely related sequences were merged to remove PCR and sequencing errors. V, D and J gene segments were assigned by aligning CDR3 sequences to IMGT reference sequences. For a sequence to be retained, a match of at least six nucleotides to both a V gene segment and a J gene segment was required. Rearrangements were classified as productive when the CDR3 lacked stop codons and remained in frame with V and J, and all other rearrangements were classified as non-productive. Following IMGT convention, CDR3 was defined as the stretch from the second conserved V-encoded cysteine to the conserved J-encoded phenylalanine. The earlier analysis of about 500 of the donors excluded sequences that lacked an unambiguous match to a single V gene segment. An earlier analysis of several hundred of the donors called V segments functional above 56.7% productive rearrangements and segregating when the between-donor standard deviation exceeded 5%. A statistical classification framework was developed to diagnose cytomegalovirus status using the catalog of TCR beta chain sequences. V and J gene assignment, in a later analysis, came from comparing TCR nucleotide sequences with IMGT/GENE-DB human TR gene sequences. The TCRdist pipeline was used in a later analysis to assign CDR3 sequences and most-parsimonious VDJ recombination scenarios. A later analysis defined each TCR beta chain by its CDR3 amino acid sequence plus V-gene family, and excluded reads lacking a unique V-gene family. To address suspected cross-contamination and a sequencing artifact, a later analysis removed 450 to 700 highly shared, low-generation-probability nucleotide sequences. For each public chain, a later analysis derived a clonal expansion index from normalized ranks of inferred template counts within each repertoire. In a later analysis, generation probabilities were computed with a VDJ recombination model fitted to out-of-frame rearrangements, and the resulting probabilities were checked against IGoR. A later analysis scored TCR-TCR, TCR-HLA and TCR-CMV co-occurrence with hypergeometric tests, applying a repertoire-size bias correction to TCR pairs. To estimate false discovery rates, a later analysis permuted the HLA or CMV assignments 20 times. In a later analysis, co-occurring TCRs were grouped using DBSCAN, with TCRdist sequence similarity added in when clustering inside HLA-allele-positive subsets. Repertoires with fewer than 30,000 or more than 120,000 public chains were left out of co-occurrence clustering, as were about 5 repertoires with anomalous nucleotide sharing. TCRdb took over this immuneACCESS table, retaining in-frame rearrangements with V and J assigned. Such tables are incomplete; in checked studies, under half of the missing clones stem from an unresolved V gene, and the remainder is unexplained. The DNA was the basis for D and trimming; V, J and clone size are from that table. Within this sample are 210,000 or so clones, with 87% of them counted one time only. The ten largest account for over 1% of the sample.

The sequence joins TRBV28 to TRBJ1-2, and TRBD1 matches 12 of the central bases. This receptor was taken from a man aged 25 to 40 in good health and CMV-seronegative. Sequencing was done on a sample of PBMCs. CDR3 loop: CASRRDRGRDYGYTF. The DNA sequence is as follows: TGTGCCAGCCGCCGGGACAGGGGGCGAGACTATGGCTACACCTTC.